This T cell receptor (beta chain) was sequenced for a study of T cells in localized non-small cell lung cancer. The repertoire was sequenced with immunoSEQ multiplex PCR; TCRdb's copy has only in-frame clones and lacks some. The sample gives 40,000 or so clones, around 86% of which show up once; 5% to 7% is in the top ten. Per germline, CDR1 KGHSH and CDR2 LQKENI. CDR3 size: 15 residues. V lost 1 base, J lost 3 bases, and 2 bases stayed unmatched. Study results and caveats: Clonality of T cells reached its maximum in uninvolved adjacent lung, surpassing tumor.

Points on this clone: What it binds is not known.

The gene calls are TRBV18 and TRBJ2-3; TRBD1 aligns across 9 bases. Specimen: peripheral blood, collected before any cancer treatment. The clonotype comes from a man between 40 and 70 years old with stage I lung adenocarcinoma. CDR3 protein: CASSPLGQGTDTQYF. The CDR3 DNA follows: TGTGCCAGCTCACCACTGGGACAGGGAACAGATACGCAGTATTTT.